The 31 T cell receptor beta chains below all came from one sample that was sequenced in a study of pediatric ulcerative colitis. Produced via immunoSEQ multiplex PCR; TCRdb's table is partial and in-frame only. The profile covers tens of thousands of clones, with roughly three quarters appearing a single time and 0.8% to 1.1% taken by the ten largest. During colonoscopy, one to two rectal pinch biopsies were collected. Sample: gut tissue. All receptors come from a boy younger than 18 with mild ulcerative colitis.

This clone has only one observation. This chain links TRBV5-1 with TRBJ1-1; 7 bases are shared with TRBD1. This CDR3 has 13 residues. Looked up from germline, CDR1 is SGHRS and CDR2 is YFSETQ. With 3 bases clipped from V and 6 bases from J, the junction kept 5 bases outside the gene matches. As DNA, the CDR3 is TGCGCCAGCAGCTCCTACAGGGGAGCTGAAGCTTTCTTT. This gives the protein CASSSYRGAEAFF.

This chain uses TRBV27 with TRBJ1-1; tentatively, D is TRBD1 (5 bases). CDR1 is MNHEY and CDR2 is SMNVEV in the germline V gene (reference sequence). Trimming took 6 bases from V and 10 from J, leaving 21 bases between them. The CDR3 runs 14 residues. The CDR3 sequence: CASRSLVEGRLAFF. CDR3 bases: TGTGCCAGCAGATCCCTGGTAGAGGGGCGTTTAGCTTTCTTT.

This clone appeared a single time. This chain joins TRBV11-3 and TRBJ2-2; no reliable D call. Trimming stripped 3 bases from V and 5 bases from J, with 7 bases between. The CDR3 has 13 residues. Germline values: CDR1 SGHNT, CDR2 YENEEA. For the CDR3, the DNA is TGTGCCAGCAGCTTCAGTACGACCGGGGAGCTGTTTTTT. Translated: CASSFSTTGELFF.

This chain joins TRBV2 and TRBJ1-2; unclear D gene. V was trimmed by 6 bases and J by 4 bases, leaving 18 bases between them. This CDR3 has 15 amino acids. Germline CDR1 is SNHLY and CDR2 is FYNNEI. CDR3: CASSVAGLTPYGYTF. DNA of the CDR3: TGTGCCAGCAGCGTTGCCGGACTGACCCCCTATGGCTACACCTTC.

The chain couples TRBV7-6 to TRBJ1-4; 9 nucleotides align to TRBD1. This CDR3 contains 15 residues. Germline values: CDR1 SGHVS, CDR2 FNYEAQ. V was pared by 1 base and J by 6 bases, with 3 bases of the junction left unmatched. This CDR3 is CASSLGTGVDEKLFF. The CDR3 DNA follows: TGTGCCAGCAGCTTAGGGACAGGGGTTGATGAAAAACTGTTTTTT. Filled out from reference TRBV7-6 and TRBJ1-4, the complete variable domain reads GAGVSQSPRYKVTKRGQDVALRCDPISGHVSLYWYRQALGQGPEFLTYFNYEAQQDKSGLPNDRFSAERPEGSISTLTIQRTEQRDSAMYRCASSLGTGVDEKLFFGSGTQLSVL.

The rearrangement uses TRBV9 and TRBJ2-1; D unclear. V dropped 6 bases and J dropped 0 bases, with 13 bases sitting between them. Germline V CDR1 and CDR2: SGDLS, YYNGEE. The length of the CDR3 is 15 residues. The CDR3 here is CASTSAESSYNEQFF. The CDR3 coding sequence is TGTGCCAGCACATCGGCAGAGAGCTCCTACAATGAGCAGTTCTTC. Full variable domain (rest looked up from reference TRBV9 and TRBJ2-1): DSGVTQTPKHLITATGQRVTLRCSPRSGDLSVYWYQQSLDQGLQFLIQYYNGEERAKGNILERFSAQQFPDLHSELNLSSLELGDSALYFCASTSAESSYNEQFFGPGTRLTVL.

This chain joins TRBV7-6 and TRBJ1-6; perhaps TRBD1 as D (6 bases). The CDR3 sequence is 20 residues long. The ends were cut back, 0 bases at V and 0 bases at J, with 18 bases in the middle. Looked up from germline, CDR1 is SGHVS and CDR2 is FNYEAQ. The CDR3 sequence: CASSLASSGSRGSYNSPLHF. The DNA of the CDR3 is TGTGCCAGCAGCTTAGCGTCTAGCGGGAGCAGGGGCTCCTATAATTCACCCCTCCACTTT. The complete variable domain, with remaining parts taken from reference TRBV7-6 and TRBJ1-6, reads GAGVSQSPRYKVTKRGQDVALRCDPISGHVSLYWYRQALGQGPEFLTYFNYEAQQDKSGLPNDRFSAERPEGSISTLTIQRTEQRDSAMYRCASSLASSGSRGSYNSPLHFGNGTRLTVT.

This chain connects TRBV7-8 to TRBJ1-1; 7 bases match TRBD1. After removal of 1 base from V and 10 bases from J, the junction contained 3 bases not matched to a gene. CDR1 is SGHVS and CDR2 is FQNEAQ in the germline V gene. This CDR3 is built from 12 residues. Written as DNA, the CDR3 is TGTGCCAGCAGCTTAGAGACAGGGAGAGCTTTCTTT. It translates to CASSLETGRAFF.

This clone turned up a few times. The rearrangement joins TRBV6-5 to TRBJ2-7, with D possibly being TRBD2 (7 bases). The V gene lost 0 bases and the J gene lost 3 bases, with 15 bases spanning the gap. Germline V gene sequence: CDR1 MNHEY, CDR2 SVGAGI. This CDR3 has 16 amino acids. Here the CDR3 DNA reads TGTGCCAGCAGTTACTCGACGGGGGGCCCGATCTACGAGCAGTACTTC. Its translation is CASSYSTGGPIYEQYF.

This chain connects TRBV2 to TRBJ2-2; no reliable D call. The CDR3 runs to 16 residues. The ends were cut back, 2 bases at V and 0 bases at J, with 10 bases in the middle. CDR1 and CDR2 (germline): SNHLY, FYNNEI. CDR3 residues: CASSEFWAPNTGELFF. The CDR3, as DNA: TGTGCCAGCAGTGAATTTTGGGCCCCGAACACCGGGGAGCTGTTTTTT.

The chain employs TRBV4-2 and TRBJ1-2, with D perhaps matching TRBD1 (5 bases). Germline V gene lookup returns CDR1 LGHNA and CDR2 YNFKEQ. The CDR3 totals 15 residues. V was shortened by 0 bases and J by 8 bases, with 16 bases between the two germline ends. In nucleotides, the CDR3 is TGTGCCAGCAGCCAAGACACCGGGACTTGGGGAGGCTACACCTTC. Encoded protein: CASSQDTGTWGGYTF.

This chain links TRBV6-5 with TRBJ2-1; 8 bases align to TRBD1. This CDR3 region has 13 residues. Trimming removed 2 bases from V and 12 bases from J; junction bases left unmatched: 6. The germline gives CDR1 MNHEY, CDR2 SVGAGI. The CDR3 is CASSYARQGPQFF. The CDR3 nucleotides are TGTGCCAGCAGTTACGCTCGACAGGGGCCGCAGTTCTTC.

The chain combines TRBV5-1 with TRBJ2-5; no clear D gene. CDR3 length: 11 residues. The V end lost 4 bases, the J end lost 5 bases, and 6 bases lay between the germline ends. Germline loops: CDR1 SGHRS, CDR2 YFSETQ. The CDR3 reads CASSVRETQYF. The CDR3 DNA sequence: TGCGCCAGCAGCGTGCGGGAGACCCAGTACTTC.

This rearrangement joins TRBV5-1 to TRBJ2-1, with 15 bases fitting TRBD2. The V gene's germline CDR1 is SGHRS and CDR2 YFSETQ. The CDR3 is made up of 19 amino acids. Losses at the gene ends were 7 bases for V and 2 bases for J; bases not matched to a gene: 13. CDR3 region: CASSSTGTSGGMAYNEQFF. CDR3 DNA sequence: TGCGCCAGCTCATCAACCGGGACTAGCGGGGGGATGGCCTACAATGAGCAGTTCTTC.

The CDR3 reads CASSVYNEQFF. The CDR3 DNA is TGTGCCAGCAGTGTTTACAATGAGCAGTTCTTC. This rearrangement joins TRBV2 to TRBJ2-1; unclear D gene. With 4 bases removed from V and 4 bases from J, the gap between germline ends came to 2 bases. Looked up from germline, CDR1 is SNHLY and CDR2 is FYNNEI. There are 11 residues in the CDR3. The whole variable domain, filled in from reference TRBV2 and TRBJ2-1, reads EPEVTQTPSHQVTQMGQEVILRCVPISNHLYFYWYRQILGQKVEFLVSFYNNEISEKSEIFDDQFSVERPDGSNFTLKIRSTKLEDSAMYFCASSVYNEQFFGPGTRLTVL.

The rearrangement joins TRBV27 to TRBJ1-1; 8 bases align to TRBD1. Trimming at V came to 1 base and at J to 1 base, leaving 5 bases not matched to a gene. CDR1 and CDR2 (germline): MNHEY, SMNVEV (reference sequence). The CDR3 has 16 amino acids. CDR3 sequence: CASSLYPGGGNTEAFF. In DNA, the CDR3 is TGTGCCAGCAGTTTATATCCAGGGGGCGGGAACACTGAAGCTTTCTTT.

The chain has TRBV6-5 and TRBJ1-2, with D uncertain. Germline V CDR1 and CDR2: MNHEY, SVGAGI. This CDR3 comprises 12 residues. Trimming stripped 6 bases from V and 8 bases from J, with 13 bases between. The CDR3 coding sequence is TGTGCCAGCAGGGAGACATATGGGGGCTACACCTTC. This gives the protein CASRETYGGYTF.

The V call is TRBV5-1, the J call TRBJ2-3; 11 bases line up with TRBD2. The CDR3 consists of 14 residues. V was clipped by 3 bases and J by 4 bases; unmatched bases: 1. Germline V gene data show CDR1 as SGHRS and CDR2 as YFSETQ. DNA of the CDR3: TGCGCCAGCAGCTGGGGACTAGCGGCAGATACGCAGTATTTT. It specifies CASSWGLAADTQYF.

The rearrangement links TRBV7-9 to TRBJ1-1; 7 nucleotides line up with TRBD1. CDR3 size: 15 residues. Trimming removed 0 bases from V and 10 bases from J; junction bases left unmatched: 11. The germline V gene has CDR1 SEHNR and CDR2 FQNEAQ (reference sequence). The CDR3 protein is CASSLATGSQFVAFF. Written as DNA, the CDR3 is TGTGCCAGCAGCTTAGCGACAGGGTCTCAGTTTGTAGCTTTCTTT.

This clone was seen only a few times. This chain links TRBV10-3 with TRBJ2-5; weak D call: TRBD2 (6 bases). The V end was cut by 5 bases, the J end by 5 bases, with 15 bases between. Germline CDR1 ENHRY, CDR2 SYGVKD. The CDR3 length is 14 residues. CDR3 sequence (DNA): TGTGCCATCAGTCCCCGGGACTCCCGGGAGACCCAGTACTTC. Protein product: CAISPRDSRETQYF.

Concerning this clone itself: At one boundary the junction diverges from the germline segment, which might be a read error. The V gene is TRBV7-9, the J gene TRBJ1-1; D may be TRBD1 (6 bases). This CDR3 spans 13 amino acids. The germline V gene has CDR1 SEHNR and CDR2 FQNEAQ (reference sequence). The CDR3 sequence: CVSSLGQYTEAFF. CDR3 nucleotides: TGTGTCAGCAGCTTAGGACAGTACACTGAAGCTTTCTTT.

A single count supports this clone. The CDR3 region has the DNA TGTGCCAGCAGCTCCCGTCAGGGCACGAACACCGGGGAGCTGTTTTTT. Protein sequence: CASSSRQGTNTGELFF. The gene calls are TRBV7-9 and TRBJ2-2; D possibly corresponds to TRBD1 (5 bases). This CDR3 has 16 amino acids. Germline V gene lookup returns CDR1 SEHNR and CDR2 FQNEAQ (reference sequence). Deletions cut 4 bases from V and 0 bases from J, with 12 bases between.

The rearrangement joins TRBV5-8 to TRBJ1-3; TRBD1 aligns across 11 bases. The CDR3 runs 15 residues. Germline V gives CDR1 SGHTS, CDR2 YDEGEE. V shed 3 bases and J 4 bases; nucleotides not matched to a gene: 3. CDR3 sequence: CASSWTGGAGNTIYF. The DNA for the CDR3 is TGTGCCAGCAGCTGGACAGGGGGCGCCGGAAACACCATATATTTT.

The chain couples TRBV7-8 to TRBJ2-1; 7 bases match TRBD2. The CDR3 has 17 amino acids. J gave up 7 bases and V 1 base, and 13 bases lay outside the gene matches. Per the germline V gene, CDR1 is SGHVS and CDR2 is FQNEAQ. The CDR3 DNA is TGTGCCAGCAGCTTAGAAAACTGGGGAGGGGTTAGAAATGAGCAGTTCTTC. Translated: CASSLENWGGVRNEQFF.

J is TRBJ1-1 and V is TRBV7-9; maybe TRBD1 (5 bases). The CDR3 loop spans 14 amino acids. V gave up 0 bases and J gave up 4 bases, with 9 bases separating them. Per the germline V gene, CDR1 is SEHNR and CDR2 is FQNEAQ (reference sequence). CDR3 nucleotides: TGTGCCAGCAGCTTAGCTATGGGGGGCACTGAAGCTTTCTTT. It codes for CASSLAMGGTEAFF.

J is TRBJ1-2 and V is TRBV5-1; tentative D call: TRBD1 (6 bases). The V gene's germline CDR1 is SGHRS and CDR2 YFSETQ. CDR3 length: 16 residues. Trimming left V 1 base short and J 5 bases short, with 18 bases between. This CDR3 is CASSLLQGSPLYGYTF. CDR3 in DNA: TGCGCCAGCAGCTTGTTACAGGGCTCTCCCCTTTATGGCTACACCTTC.

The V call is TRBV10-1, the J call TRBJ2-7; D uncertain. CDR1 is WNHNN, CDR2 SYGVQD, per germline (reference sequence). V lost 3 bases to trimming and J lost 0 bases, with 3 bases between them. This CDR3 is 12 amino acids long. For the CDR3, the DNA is TGCGCCAGCAGTGACAGCTCCTACGAGCAGTACTTC. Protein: CASSDSSYEQYF.

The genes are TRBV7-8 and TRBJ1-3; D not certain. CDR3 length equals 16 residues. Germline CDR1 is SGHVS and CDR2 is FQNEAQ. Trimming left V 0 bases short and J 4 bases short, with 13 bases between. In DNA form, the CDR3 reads TGTGCCAGCAGCTTAGCGTTGGGCTCAGCCGGAAACACCATATATTTT. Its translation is CASSLALGSAGNTIYF.

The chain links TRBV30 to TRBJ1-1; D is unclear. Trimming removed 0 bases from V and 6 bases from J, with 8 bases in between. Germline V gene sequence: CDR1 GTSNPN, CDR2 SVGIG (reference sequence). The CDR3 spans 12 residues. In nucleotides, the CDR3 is TGTGCCTGGAGTGTAGGTACCGCTGAAGCTTTCTTT. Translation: CAWSVGTAEAFF.

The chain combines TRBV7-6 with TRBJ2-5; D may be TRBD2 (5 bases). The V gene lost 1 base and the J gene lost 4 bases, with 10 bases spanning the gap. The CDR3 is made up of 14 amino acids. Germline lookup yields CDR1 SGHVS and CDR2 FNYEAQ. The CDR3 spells CASSLGVAGETQYF. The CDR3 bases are TGTGCCAGCAGCTTAGGGGTGGCGGGAGAGACCCAGTACTTC.

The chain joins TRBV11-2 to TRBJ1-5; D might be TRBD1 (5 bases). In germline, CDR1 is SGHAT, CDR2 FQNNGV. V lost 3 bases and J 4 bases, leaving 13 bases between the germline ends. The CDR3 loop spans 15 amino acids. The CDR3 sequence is CASSLGQRANQPQHF. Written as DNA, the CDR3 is TGTGCCAGCAGCTTGGGGCAGAGGGCAAATCAGCCCCAGCATTTT.